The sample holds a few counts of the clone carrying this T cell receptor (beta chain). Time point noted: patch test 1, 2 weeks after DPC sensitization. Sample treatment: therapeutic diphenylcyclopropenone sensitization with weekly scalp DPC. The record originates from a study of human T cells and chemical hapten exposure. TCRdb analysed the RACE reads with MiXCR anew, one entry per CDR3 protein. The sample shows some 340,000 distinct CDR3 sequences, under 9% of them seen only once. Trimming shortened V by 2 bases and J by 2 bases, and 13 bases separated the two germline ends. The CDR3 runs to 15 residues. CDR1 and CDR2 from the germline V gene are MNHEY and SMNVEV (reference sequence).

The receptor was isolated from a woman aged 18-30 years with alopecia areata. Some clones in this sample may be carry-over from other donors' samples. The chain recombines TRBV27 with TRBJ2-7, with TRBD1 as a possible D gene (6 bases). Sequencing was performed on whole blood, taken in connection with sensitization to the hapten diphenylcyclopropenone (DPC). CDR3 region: CASSLSPQGTYEQYF. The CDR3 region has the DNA TGTGCCAGCAGTTTAAGTCCACAGGGAACCTACGAGCAGTACTTC.